Sequencing of this T cell receptor beta chain was carried out in a study of blood T cells in healthy people across ages. Germline V gives CDR1 SGHTA, CDR2 FQGNSA. The CDR3 sequence is 16 residues long. The V gene lost 5 bases and the J gene lost 0 bases, with 14 bases spanning the gap. A second PCR of 7 to 11 cycles used a sample-barcoded 5' primer and a J-beta primer mix. Every cDNA was tagged by a template-switch adaptor with 12 random nucleotides. TCRdb reanalysed the 5' RACE reads using MiXCR and keeps one entry per CDR3 protein. This table holds over a million distinct CDR3 sequences, around 40% found once. Donors were systemically healthy Caucasian individuals from Russia aged roughly 6 to 100 years.

The sample taken for sequencing was blood. The chain employs TRBV7-2 and TRBJ2-1; D is uncertain. The TCR comes from a woman aged 18-29 years in good health. The CDR3 sequence: CASSLGGSSSYNEQFF. The CDR3 nucleotides are TGTGCCAGCAGCCTGGGCGGCTCAAGCTCCTACAATGAGCAGTTCTTC. Together with reference TRBV7-2 and TRBJ2-1, the CDR3 gives the full variable domain: GAGVSQSPSNKVTEKGKDVELRCDPISGHTALYWYRQSLGQGLEFLIYFQGNSAPDKSGLPSDRFSAERTGGSVSTLTIQRTQQEDSAVYLCASSLGGSSSYNEQFFGPGTRLTVL.